The clone carrying this T cell receptor beta chain showed up many times. Its antigen is undetermined. Expressed TCRB transcripts were sequenced because the entire RNA isolate underwent reverse transcription. Here immunoSEQ multiplex PCR was the method, and the copy in TCRdb shows in-frame clones only, minus some. The sample consists of some 150,000 clones, less than 10% of them appearing once. The data belong to a study of beta chain features in type 1 diabetes. The study's findings and limits: Whether TCRB rearrangement is influenced by HLA type went unresolved here. Fewer insertions but more deletions were seen at VDJ junctions in type 1 diabetes patients. Patients with Type 1 diabetes showed moderately but significantly shorter TCRB CDR3s in all four CD4+ subsets. It was possible that PCR favored shorter templates, equally so in patients and controls.

The source material was central memory CD4+ T cells from blood. This sequence originates from a woman in her 40s in good health.

The CDR3, as DNA: TGTGCCAGCAGTCTTTCCGGGTGGTTAGAAGGCTACACCTTC. Protein: CASSLSGWLEGYTF. V is TRBV28 and J is TRBJ1-2; D uncertain. V dropped 5 bases and J dropped 8 bases, with 18 bases sitting between them. The CDR3 covers 14 residues. Germline V gene data show CDR1 as MDHEN and CDR2 as SYDVKM.